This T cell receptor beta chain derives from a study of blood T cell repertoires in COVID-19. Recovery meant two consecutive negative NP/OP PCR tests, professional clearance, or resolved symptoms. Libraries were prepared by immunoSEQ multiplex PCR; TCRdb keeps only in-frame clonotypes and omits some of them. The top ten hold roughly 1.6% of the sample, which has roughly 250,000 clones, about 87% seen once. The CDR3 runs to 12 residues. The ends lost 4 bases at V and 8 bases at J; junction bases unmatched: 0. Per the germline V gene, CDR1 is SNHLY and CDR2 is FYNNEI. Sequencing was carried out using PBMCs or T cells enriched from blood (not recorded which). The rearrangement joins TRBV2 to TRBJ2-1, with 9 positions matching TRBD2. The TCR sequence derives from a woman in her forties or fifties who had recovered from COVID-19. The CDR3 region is CASSGTSDEQFF. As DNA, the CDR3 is TGTGCCAGCAGTGGGACTAGCGATGAGCAGTTCTTC.